This TCR beta chain came from a study of shared clonotypes between healthy human individuals. Whole-study context: Per donor, three plates held CD4 naive cells, three held CD4 memory, two held CD8 naive and one held CD8 memory. Whole-study findings and limits: A limitation of the genetic and exposure-history diversity represented arose from few donors.

A remark on this clone: The target antigen is unknown.

The authors' processing: Sequence data from immunoSEQ were junction-only and lacked quality scores; consequently, filtering differed. Here immunoSEQ multiplex PCR was the method, and the copy in TCRdb shows in-frame clones only, minus some. Clone size and the V and J calls come from that table; the DNA yielded D and trimming. The table records approximately 2.1 million clones, approximately 93% of them present only once. The sequence was obtained from a man between 18 and 29 years old in good health. Some clones in this sample may be carry-over from other donors' samples. Sequenced: naive CD4+ T cells from PBMCs. Noted subset: CD45RA+ positively selected.

CDR3 bases: TGTGCCAGCAGCGCCCGGGGGGGAAACACCATATATTTT. Translation: CASSARGGNTIYF. The chain links TRBV7-3 to TRBJ1-3; a weak D match, TRBD1 (5 bases). V gave up 5 bases and J gave up 4 bases, with 9 bases separating them. Germline CDR1 is SGHTA and CDR2 is FQGTGA. The CDR3 runs to 13 residues.